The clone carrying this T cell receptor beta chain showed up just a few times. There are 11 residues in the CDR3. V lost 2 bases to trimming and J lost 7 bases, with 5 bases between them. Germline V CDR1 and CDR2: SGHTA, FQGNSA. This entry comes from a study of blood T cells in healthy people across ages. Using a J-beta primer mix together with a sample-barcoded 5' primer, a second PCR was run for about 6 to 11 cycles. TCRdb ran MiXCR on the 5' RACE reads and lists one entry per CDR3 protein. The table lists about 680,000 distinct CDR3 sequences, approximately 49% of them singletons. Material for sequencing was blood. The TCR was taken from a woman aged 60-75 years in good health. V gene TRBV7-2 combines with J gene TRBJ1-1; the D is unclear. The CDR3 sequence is CASSLRGEAFF. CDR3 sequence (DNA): TGTGCCAGCAGCTTACGGGGTGAAGCTTTCTTT.